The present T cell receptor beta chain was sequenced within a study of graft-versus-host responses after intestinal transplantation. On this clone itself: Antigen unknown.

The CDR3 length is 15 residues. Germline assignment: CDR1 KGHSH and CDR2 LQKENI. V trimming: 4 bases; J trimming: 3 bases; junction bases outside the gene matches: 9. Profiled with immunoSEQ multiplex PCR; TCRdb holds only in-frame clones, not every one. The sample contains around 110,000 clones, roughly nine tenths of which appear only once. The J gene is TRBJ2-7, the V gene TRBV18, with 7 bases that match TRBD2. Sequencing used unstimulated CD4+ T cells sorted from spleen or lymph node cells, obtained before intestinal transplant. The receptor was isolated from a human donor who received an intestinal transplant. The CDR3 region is CASSQGTGGDYEQYF. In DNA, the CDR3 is TGTGCCAGCTCACAAGGCACTGGGGGGGACTACGAGCAGTACTTC.